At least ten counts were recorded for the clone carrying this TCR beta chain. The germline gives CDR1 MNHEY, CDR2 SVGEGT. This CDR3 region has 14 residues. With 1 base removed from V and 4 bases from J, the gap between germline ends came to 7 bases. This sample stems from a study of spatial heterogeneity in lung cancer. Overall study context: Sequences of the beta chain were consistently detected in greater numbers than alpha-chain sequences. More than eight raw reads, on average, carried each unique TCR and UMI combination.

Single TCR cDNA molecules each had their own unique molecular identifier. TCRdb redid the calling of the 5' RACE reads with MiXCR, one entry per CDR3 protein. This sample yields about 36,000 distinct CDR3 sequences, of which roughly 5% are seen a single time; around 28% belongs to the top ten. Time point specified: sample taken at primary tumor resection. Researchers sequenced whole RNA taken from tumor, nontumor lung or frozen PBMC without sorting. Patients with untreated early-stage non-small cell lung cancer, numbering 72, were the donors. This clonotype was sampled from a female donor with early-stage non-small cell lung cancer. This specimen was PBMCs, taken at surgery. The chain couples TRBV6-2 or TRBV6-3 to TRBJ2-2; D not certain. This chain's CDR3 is CASSYYVSTGELFF. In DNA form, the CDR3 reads TGTGCCAGCAGTTACTACGTGAGCACCGGGGAGCTGTTTTTT.